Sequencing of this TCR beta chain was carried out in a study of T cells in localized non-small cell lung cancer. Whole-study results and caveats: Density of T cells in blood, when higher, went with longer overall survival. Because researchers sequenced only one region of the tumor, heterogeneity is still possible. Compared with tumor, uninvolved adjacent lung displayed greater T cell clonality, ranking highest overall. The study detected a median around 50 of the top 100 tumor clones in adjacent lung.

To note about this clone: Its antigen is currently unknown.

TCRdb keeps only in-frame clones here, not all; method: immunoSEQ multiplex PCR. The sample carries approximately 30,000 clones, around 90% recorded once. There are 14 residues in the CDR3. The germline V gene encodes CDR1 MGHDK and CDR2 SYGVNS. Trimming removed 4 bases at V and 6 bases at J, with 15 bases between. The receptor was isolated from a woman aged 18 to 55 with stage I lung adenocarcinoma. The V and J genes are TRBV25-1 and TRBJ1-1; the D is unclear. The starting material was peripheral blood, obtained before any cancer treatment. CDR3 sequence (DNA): TGTGCCAGCAGTGCCTCTCAAAGCCGAGCTGAAGCTTTCTTT. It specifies CASSASQSRAEAFF.